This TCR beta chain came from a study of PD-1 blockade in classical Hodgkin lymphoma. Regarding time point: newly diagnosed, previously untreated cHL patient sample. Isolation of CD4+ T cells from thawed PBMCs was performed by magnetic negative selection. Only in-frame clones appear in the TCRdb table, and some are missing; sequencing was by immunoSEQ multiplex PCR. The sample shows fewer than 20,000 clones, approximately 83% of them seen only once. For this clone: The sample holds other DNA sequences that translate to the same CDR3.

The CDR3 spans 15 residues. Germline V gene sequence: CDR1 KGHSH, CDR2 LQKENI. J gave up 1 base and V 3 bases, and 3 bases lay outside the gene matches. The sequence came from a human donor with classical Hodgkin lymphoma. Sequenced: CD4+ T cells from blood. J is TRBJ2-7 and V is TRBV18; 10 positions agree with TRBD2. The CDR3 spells CASSPTSGTSYEQYF. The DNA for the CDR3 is TGTGCCAGCTCACCCACTAGCGGGACTTCCTACGAGCAGTACTTC.